This TCR beta chain emerged from a study of metastatic and nonmetastatic thyroid tumors. As for the study in general: Where malignant and benign thyroid patients were concerned, repertoires were compared across blood and tumor or nodule tissue. Study findings and constraints: When malignant thyroid tumors were compared with benign nodules, TCR beta diversity was reportedly significantly higher in the malignant tumors. This held in both blood and tumor samples.

Patients underwent thyroid surgery, and none had received any treatment before it. Source study methods: It was from CDR3 differences across clinicopathological groups that a distant-metastasis classifier for papillary thyroid cancer was built. TCRdb recomputed clones from the PCR reads via MiXCR. The V and J calls here are based on TCRdb, not the publication. The profile covers about 24,000 clones, with around an eighth appearing a single time and 13% to 15% taken by the ten largest. The CDR3 loop spans 15 amino acids. With 0 bases removed from V and 3 bases from J, the gap between germline ends came to 13 bases. CDR1 and CDR2 from the germline V gene are SGHNT and YYREEE (reference sequence). This clone has a count of ten or more. What it binds is unknown.

V and J are TRBV5-4 and TRBJ2-7; D gene ambiguous. The receptor was isolated from a female donor with papillary thyroid cancer or a benign thyroid nodule (not recorded which). Some clones in this sample may be carry-over from other donors' samples. Sequencing was carried out using blood. The CDR3 region is CASSLGHLSNYEQYF. The CDR3 coding sequence is TGTGCCAGCAGCTTGGGGCACCTCTCGAACTACGAGCAGTACTTC.